This is a list of T cell receptor beta chains from one sample in a study of response to subunit inactivated influenza vaccine. TCRdb called the RT-PCR reads again in MiXCR, with one record for every CDR3 protein. The sample lists hundreds of thousands of distinct CDR3 sequences; about a sixth were seen once. The starting material was PBMCs from blood, obtained 11 to 12 days after vaccination. Source of these receptors: a man between 45 and 60 years old who received an inactivated influenza vaccine. The CDR3 runs from the conserved cysteine through the conserved F or W. The D gene is left open where the match is weak. Not all rows give a size; the values are once, few, many and, for expanded clones, a class.

- | TRBJ2-1 | TRBV5-1 | many | TGCGCCAGCAGCTTACAGAATGAGCAGTTCTTC | CASSLQNEQFF
- | TRBJ2-1 | TRBV9 | - | TGTGCCAGCAGCGTAGAAACTAACATAGATGAGCAGTTCTTC | CASSVETNIDEQFF
TRBD1 | TRBJ2-7 | TRBV9 | - | TGTGCCAGCAGCCCCTGGGACAGGGCCTACGAGCAGTACTTC | CASSPWDRAYEQYF
TRBD2 | TRBJ2-3 | TRBV10-3 | many | TGTGCCATCGCAACGCGGGGGAGCACAGATACGCAGTATTTT | CAIATRGSTDTQYF
- | TRBJ2-3 | TRBV20-1 | - | TGCAGTGCTAAGTTCGGGCTGGATACGCAGTATTTT | CSAKFGLDTQYF
- | TRBJ1-5 | TRBV21-1 | many | TGTGCCAGCAGCAAAGCCGGAGGGGAAGCTCAGCCCCAGCATTTT | CASSKAGGEAQPQHF
- | TRBJ2-1 | TRBV29-1 | few | TGCAGCGTTGTTTCCGCAGGTCGCAATGAGCAGTTCTTC | CSVVSAGRNEQFF
- | TRBJ2-7 | TRBV5-1 | - | TGCGCCAGCAGCTTGGATTCCGCGACCTACGAGCAGTACTTC | CASSLDSATYEQYF
- | TRBJ2-3 | TRBV20-1 | - | TGCAGTGCTAGAGATCGGAGGGGCACAGATACGCAGTATTTT | CSARDRRGTDTQYF
TRBD2 | TRBJ2-5 | TRBV15 | - | TGTGCCACCAGCAGAGTTGGGGGGGAAGAGACCCAGTACTTC | CATSRVGGEETQYF
- | TRBJ2-3 | TRBV20-1 | few | TGCAGTGCTAGCGGGGAGCCGGTCGGCACAGATACGCAGTATTTT | CSASGEPVGTDTQYF
TRBD1 | TRBJ1-4 | TRBV12-3/TRBV12-4 | few | TGTGCCAGCAGCCTACAGGGGGCAGCTAATGAAAAACTGTTTTTT | CASSLQGAANEKLFF
- | TRBJ2-5 | TRBV4-2 | once | TGTGCCAGCAGCCAGATGGGACGGAAAAGGGTGGAGACCCAGTACTTC | CASSQMGRKRVETQYF
TRBD2 | TRBJ2-1 | TRBV29-1 | - | TGCAGCTCCCGGGGAGGGGAAGGCTACAATGAGCAGTTCTTC | CSSRGGEGYNEQFF
- | TRBJ2-7 | TRBV27 | - | TGTGCCAGCAGTACAGACAACTCCTACGAGCAGTACTTC | CASSTDNSYEQYF
- | TRBJ1-4 | TRBV7-9 | - | TGTGCCAGCACCATCTTTCAGGGGAATAATGAAAAACTGTTTTTT | CASTIFQGNNEKLFF
- | TRBJ1-2 | TRBV12-3/TRBV12-4 | - | TGTGCCAGCAAGCTTTGGGGGCCGGGGGGCTACACCTTC | CASKLWGPGGYTF
TRBD2 | TRBJ2-3 | TRBV20-1 | few | TGCAGTGCTAGGACTAGCGGGGAAGGCGATACGCAGTATTTT | CSARTSGEGDTQYF
TRBD2 | TRBJ2-1 | TRBV12-3/TRBV12-4 | - | TGTGCCAGCAGTTTCACGGGAGGGCCGAATGAGCAGTTCTTC | CASSFTGGPNEQFF